This T cell receptor (beta chain) emerged from a study of Ad26.COV2.S vaccination and SARS-CoV-2 variants. Described treatment: 15 to 20 received Ad26.COV2.S at low or high dose, single or two shots; roughly five received placebo; per-sample allocation not given. Sampling occurred on day 63 after the first vaccine or placebo injection. With regard to this clone: Its specificity is not known.

Study observations and caveats: From the TCR breadth and depth analyses, total T cell responses may have been underestimated. Spike-specific CD8+ and CD4+ T cell responses reportedly showed substantial breadth after vaccination. Spike-specific TCR breadth was greater in vaccine than placebo recipients. Measurement of non-spike TCR breadth gave similar results in vaccine and placebo recipients.

Germline-derived CDR1 and CDR2 are SEHNR and FQNEAQ (reference sequence). This CDR3 comprises 14 residues. Trimming removed 2 bases from V and 3 bases from J, with 10 bases in between. TCRdb keeps only in-frame clones here, not all; method: immunoSEQ multiplex PCR. The sample includes hundreds of thousands of clones, roughly 89% of them seen just once. This material consisted of peripheral blood, taken in a trial of Ad26.COV2.S vaccine versus placebo. The chain has TRBV7-9 and TRBJ1-1, with D maybe TRBD1 (5 bases). This clonotype was sampled from a person between 18 and 60 years old who received the Ad26.COV2.S COVID-19 vaccine or a placebo. This CDR3 is CASSLQGSDTEAFF. The CDR3 nucleotides read TGTGCCAGCAGCTTACAGGGATCGGACACTGAAGCTTTCTTT.